The 18 T cell receptor beta chains reported below all come from one sample, sequenced in a study of identical twins. TCRdb ran MiXCR on the 5' RACE reads and lists one entry per CDR3 protein. The sample consists of 640,000 or so distinct CDR3 sequences, 6.1% of them appearing once. Sequencing was performed on naive T cells sorted from blood. The receptor source for this set is a man younger than 35 in good health.

This clonotype turned up a few times. This chain connects TRBV19 to TRBJ1-4; no firm D call. Per the germline V gene, CDR1 is LNHDA and CDR2 is SQIVND (reference sequence). Trimming pared 3 bases from V and 0 bases from J, leaving 5 bases between. The CDR3 has 14 amino acids. The DNA for the CDR3 is TGTGCCAGTAGTATGGATGCAACTAATGAAAAACTGTTTTTT. Protein product: CASSMDATNEKLFF.

This clonotype occurred many times. V gene TRBV7-8 combines with J gene TRBJ2-5, with D uncertain. Germline assignment: CDR1 SGHVS and CDR2 FQNEAQ. This CDR3 has 14 residues. Trimming shortened V by 1 base and J by 5 bases, and 11 bases separated the two germline ends. Written as DNA, the CDR3 is TGTGCCAGCAGCTTAGGTCCGGCACGGGAGACCCAGTACTTC. Translation: CASSLGPARETQYF.

The chain employs TRBV28 and TRBJ1-5; D unclear. This CDR3 comprises 12 residues. Germline V gene sequence: CDR1 MDHEN, CDR2 SYDVKM. V lost 2 bases to trimming and J lost 7 bases, with 6 bases between them. CDR3 in DNA: TGTGCCAGCAGTTTACTAGACCAGCCCCAGCATTTT. It codes for CASSLLDQPQHF.

This chain joins TRBV18 and TRBJ2-1; D call uncertain. In germline, CDR1 is KGHSH, CDR2 LQKENI. Trimming shortened V by 3 bases and J by 9 bases, and 12 bases separated the two germline ends. This CDR3 contains 13 residues. The CDR3, as DNA: TGTGCCAGCTCACCCTGGGCAGTCGGTGAGCAGTTCTTC. Translating it yields CASSPWAVGEQFF.

In this sample, this clonotype turned up a few times. The J gene is TRBJ1-3, the V gene TRBV6-5; no firm D call. The CDR3 consists of 16 residues. The germline CDR1 and CDR2 sequences are MNHEY and SVGAGI. V lost 2 bases and J 0 bases, leaving 11 bases between the germline ends. CDR3 amino acids: CASSYEPVHSGNTIYF. The DNA for the CDR3 is TGTGCCAGCAGTTACGAGCCCGTGCACTCTGGAAACACCATATATTTT.

This clonotype was found many times. CDR3 sequence reads: CASSGRGYGQFF. The CDR3 bases are TGTGCCAGCAGCGGAAGAGGTTATGGGCAGTTCTTC. V gene TRBV7-9 combines with J gene TRBJ2-1; no definite D call. This CDR3 is 12 amino acids long. V shed 5 bases and J shed 12 bases, with 14 bases lying between them. CDR1 SEHNR and CDR2 FQNEAQ come from the germline V gene (reference sequence). Complete variable domain (other parts from reference TRBV7-9 and TRBJ2-1): DTGVSQNPRHKITKRGQNVTFRCDPISEHNRLYWYRQTLGQGPEFLTYFQNEAQLEKSRLLSDRFSAERPKGSFSTLEIQRTEQGDSAMYLCASSGRGYGQFFGPGTRLTVL.

There are a few counts of this clonotype. The chain combines TRBV29-1 with TRBJ2-1; D remains ambiguous. The germline V gene encodes CDR1 SQVTM and CDR2 ANQGSEA. Trimming left V 2 bases short and J 4 bases short, with 6 bases between. The CDR3 runs to 12 residues. The CDR3 DNA reads as TGCAGCGTTGAATCAACATACAATGAGCAGTTCTTC. This encodes CSVESTYNEQFF.

This clonotype was observed many times. The rearrangement uses TRBV6-2 or TRBV6-3 and TRBJ2-7, with 8 bases fitting TRBD1. Germline CDR1 and CDR2: MNHEY and SVGEGT. The CDR3 totals 13 residues. The J segment lost 4 bases and the V segment lost 3 bases, leaving 2 bases of the junction unmatched. The CDR3, as DNA: TGTGCCAGCAGTTATGACAGGGGTTACGAGCAGTACTTC. Residues: CASSYDRGYEQYF.

The V and J genes are TRBV6-1 and TRBJ2-7, with TRBD1 identical over 9 bases. V trimming: 7 bases; J trimming: 9 bases; junction bases outside the gene matches: 7. This CDR3 region has 12 residues. Per the germline V gene, CDR1 is MNHNS and CDR2 is SASEGT. DNA of the CDR3: TGTGCCAGCACTGGGGACAGGGTTGTGCAGTACGTC. As protein: CASTGDRVVQYV.

This clonotype was seen repeatedly, ten times or more. Here the CDR3 reads CASSLAGADGYTF. The CDR3 DNA sequence: TGTGCCAGCAGTTTAGCGGGGGCGGATGGCTACACCTTC. The rearrangement joins TRBV12-3 or TRBV12-4 to TRBJ1-2; possible D gene TRBD1, 6 bases. The CDR3 covers 13 residues. Trimming took 0 bases from V and 6 from J, leaving 8 bases between them.

This clonotype was picked up many times. The V and J genes are TRBV28 and TRBJ2-1; no reliable D call. The CDR3 contains 15 residues. V was trimmed by 6 bases and J by 8 bases, leaving 20 bases between them. Per germline, CDR1 MDHEN and CDR2 SYDVKM. The CDR3 DNA reads TGTGCCAGCAGCCCCCTTCTCGGGCTGTCCTATGAGCAGTTCTTC. It translates to CASSPLLGLSYEQFF.

The CDR3 loop is CASSRREAGELFF. The CDR3 coding sequence is TGTGCCAGCAGCCGGAGGGAGGCCGGGGAGCTGTTTTTT. The chain recombines TRBV3-1 with TRBJ2-2, with D perhaps matching TRBD2 (6 bases). This CDR3 has 13 residues. Looked up from germline, CDR1 is LGHDT and CDR2 is YNNKEL (reference sequence). V lost 4 bases and J lost 6, with 9 bases in between.

There are many counts of this clonotype. The rearrangement uses TRBV7-8 and TRBJ2-1, with D hard to call. The V end was cut by 5 bases, the J end by 0 bases, with 17 bases between. The CDR3 has 17 residues. Germline V gene lookup returns CDR1 SGHVS and CDR2 FQNEAQ. The CDR3 region is CASSEYRFGSSYNEQFF. The CDR3 bases are TGTGCCAGCAGCGAGTACCGATTCGGATCCTCCTACAATGAGCAGTTCTTC.

The sample holds a few counts of this clonotype. This chain joins TRBV27 and TRBJ1-4; possible D gene TRBD1, 5 bases. This CDR3 has 15 residues. Germline V gene sequence: CDR1 MNHEY, CDR2 SMNVEV (reference sequence). Trimming left V 7 bases short and J 8 bases short, with 20 bases between. CDR3 in amino acids: CASKATPGVGEKLFF. DNA of the CDR3: TGTGCCAGCAAGGCGACCCCGGGGGTGGGGGAAAAACTGTTTTTT.

This clonotype was seen repeatedly, ten times or more. The gene calls are TRBV15 and TRBJ1-5; D gene ambiguous. This CDR3 is 13 amino acids long. V was cut by 2 bases and J by 6 bases, with 8 bases left in between. The V gene's germline CDR1 is LNHNV and CDR2 YYDKDF (reference sequence). The CDR3 DNA follows: TGTGCCACCAGCAGAATATCGGGTCAGCCCCAGCATTTT. Protein: CATSRISGQPQHF.

This clonotype showed up many times. The chain couples TRBV21-1 to TRBJ2-5; the table calls TRBD2, which could not be checked here. TRBV21-1 is classified as a pseudogene. The CDR3 is 15 residues long. DNA of the CDR3: TGTGCCAGCAGCAAGGGACTAGCGGGAGAGAAGACCCAGTACTTC. The encoded protein is CASSKGLAGEKTQYF.

The chain employs TRBV4-1 and TRBJ2-7, with unresolved D. The V end lost 1 base, the J end lost 1 base, and 8 bases lay between the germline ends. Germline V gene data show CDR1 as MGHRA and CDR2 as YSYEKL. The CDR3 covers 14 residues. CDR3 residues: CASSQVDRSYEQYF. CDR3 sequence (DNA): TGCGCCAGCAGCCAAGTGGACCGTTCCTACGAGCAGTACTTC.

In this sample, this clonotype turned up many times. The CDR3 bases are TGTGCCAGCAGCTTCGCCCAGGGGCGGAATGAGCAGTTCTTC. This codes for CASSFAQGRNEQFF. This sequence joins TRBV11-2 and TRBJ2-1, with TRBD1 as a possible D gene (6 bases). The CDR3 has 14 amino acids. Germline CDR1 reads SGHAT; CDR2 reads FQNNGV. Deletions cut 3 bases from V and 7 bases from J, with 13 bases between. Filled out from reference TRBV11-2 and TRBJ2-1, the complete variable domain reads EAGVAQSPRYKIIEKRQSVAFWCNPISGHATLYWYQQILGQGPKLLIQFQNNGVVDDSQLPKDRFSAERLKGVDSTLKIQPAKLEDSAVYLCASSFAQGRNEQFFGPGTRLTVL.